The next 24 T cell receptor beta chains were all read from a single sample in a study of cytomegalovirus exposure and HLA in healthy donors. The PCR used 60 Vbeta and 13 Jbeta primers. Libraries were prepared by immunoSEQ multiplex PCR; TCRdb keeps only in-frame clonotypes and omits some of them. The sample comprises over 75,000 clones, less than 85% of which are singletons, and 2% to 2.5% rests with the top ten. The specimen sequenced was PBMCs. The receptors originated from a woman between 50 and 59 years old in good health and CMV-seronegative.

V and J are TRBV6-4 and TRBJ2-6; D perhaps matches TRBD2 (5 bases). The V gene's germline CDR1 is MRHNA and CDR2 SNTAGT. V was pared by 0 bases and J by 8 bases, with 8 bases between. This CDR3 has 14 amino acids. DNA of the CDR3: TGTGCCAGCAGTGACTCGGCCGGGACCAACGTCCTGACTTTC. Protein sequence: CASSDSAGTNVLTF.

Comments on this clone: An end of the junction does not agree with germline; a read error may underlie this. This chain connects TRBV27 to TRBJ1-2; the match to TRBD1 covers 9 bases. This CDR3 is 12 amino acids long. Germline CDR1 MNHEY, CDR2 SMNVEV (reference sequence). DNA of the CDR3: TGTGCCAGCAGAACAGGGGGCGGCTTAGTTTCCTTC. Residues: CASRTGGGLVSF.

This clone was observed a handful of times. This chain uses TRBV19 with TRBJ1-3; TRBD1 matches at 8 bases. The J segment lost 4 bases and the V segment lost 5 bases, leaving 7 bases of the junction unmatched. This CDR3 region has 15 residues. Germline CDR1 LNHDA, CDR2 SQIVND (reference sequence). CDR3 nucleotide sequence: TGTGCCAGTAGTCCGAGGACAGGGTCAGGAAACACCATATATTTT. It yields the protein CASSPRTGSGNTIYF.

About this clone itself: Other DNA sequences of this sample code for an identical CDR3. V gene TRBV27 combines with J gene TRBJ2-1; D is unclear. Germline assignment: CDR1 MNHEY and CDR2 SMNVEV (reference sequence). V lost 3 bases to trimming and J lost 3 bases, with 6 bases between them. The CDR3 sequence is 13 residues long. CDR3 region: CASSLASYNEQFF. DNA of the CDR3: TGTGCCAGCAGTTTGGCTAGCTACAATGAGCAGTTCTTC.

The chain carries TRBV27 and TRBJ2-5, with 8 nucleotides matching TRBD2. V gave up 2 bases and J gave up 6 bases; unmatched junction bases: 8. Germline V gives CDR1 MNHEY, CDR2 SMNVEV (reference sequence). This CDR3 spans 15 amino acids. The CDR3 spells CASSLTSGSSQTQYF. The DNA of the CDR3 is TGTGCCAGCAGTTTAACTAGCGGTTCTTCACAGACCCAGTACTTC.

The rearrangement joins TRBV9 to TRBJ1-3, with D possibly matching TRBD1 (5 bases). Germline V gene sequence: CDR1 SGDLS, CDR2 YYNGEE. The CDR3 has 14 residues. V was shortened by 3 bases and J by 0 bases, with 7 bases between the two germline ends. CDR3 residues: CASSEDSSGNTIYF. CDR3 in DNA: TGTGCCAGCAGCGAAGACAGCTCTGGAAACACCATATATTTT.

This clone was detected a few times. The V gene is TRBV11-2, the J gene TRBJ2-7, with D possibly being TRBD1 (5 bases). This CDR3 has 13 amino acids. V was clipped by 1 base and J by 6 bases, with 10 bases between them. The germline V gene has CDR1 SGHAT and CDR2 FQNNGV. CDR3 residues: CASSLAQGSEQYF. CDR3 DNA sequence: TGTGCCAGCAGCTTAGCTCAGGGATCCGAGCAGTACTTC.

The chain employs TRBV28 and TRBJ2-7, with D possibly TRBD1 on 5 matching bases. Germline loops: CDR1 MDHEN, CDR2 SYDVKM. V was trimmed by 6 bases and J by 0 bases, leaving 15 bases between them. The CDR3 loop spans 15 amino acids. The CDR3 here is CASRRATGASYEQYF. The CDR3 coding sequence is TGTGCCAGCAGAAGGGCAACAGGCGCCTCCTACGAGCAGTACTTC. Full variable domain (missing parts from reference TRBV28 and TRBJ2-7): DVKVTQSSRYLVKRTGEKVFLECVQDMDHENMFWYRQDPGLGLRLIYFSYDVKMKEKGDIPEGYSVSREKKERFSLILESASTNQTSMYLCASRRATGASYEQYFGPGTRLTVT.

The chain is built from TRBV27 and TRBJ1-2, with a weak D call TRBD1 (5 bases). V lost 4 bases, J lost 4 bases, and 16 bases lay in between. The CDR3 has 15 residues. From germline, CDR1 is MNHEY and CDR2 SMNVEV (reference sequence). Here the CDR3 DNA reads TGTGCCAGCAGTTCGGCTCCCGGGACTACCTATGGCTACACCTTC. Protein: CASSSAPGTTYGYTF.

The genes are TRBV27 and TRBJ1-6; 9 bases match TRBD1. CDR1 and CDR2 (germline): MNHEY, SMNVEV (reference sequence). This CDR3 comprises 14 residues. The V and J ends lost 6 bases and 6 bases, in that order; junction bases with no gene match: 3. In DNA, the CDR3 is TGTGCCAGCAGGTCGGGACAGGGTAATTCACCCCTCCACTTT. It yields the protein CASRSGQGNSPLHF.

This chain links TRBV15 with TRBJ2-7, with 7 bases matching TRBD1. Germline CDR1 is LNHNV and CDR2 is YYDKDF (reference sequence). This CDR3 has 15 amino acids. Trimming at V came to 3 bases and at J to 3 bases, leaving 8 bases not matched to a gene. The CDR3 region is CATSSGQAQGYEQYF. The DNA of the CDR3 is TGTGCCACCAGCAGTGGACAGGCCCAAGGCTACGAGCAGTACTTC.

The J gene is TRBJ1-2, the V gene TRBV23-1; a possible D gene is TRBD1 (5 bases). TRBV23-1 is recorded as an ORF, its role being uncertain. There are 14 residues in the CDR3. Trimming took off 2 bases at V and 2 bases at J, with 9 bases between the two ends. The CDR3 sequence: CASSQEQGNYGYTF. The CDR3 DNA reads TGCGCCAGCAGTCAAGAGCAGGGAAACTATGGCTACACCTTC.

This chain connects TRBV19 to TRBJ1-4; D remains ambiguous. The CDR3 loop spans 18 amino acids. V was trimmed by 10 bases and J by 5 bases, leaving 29 bases between them. CDR1 and CDR2 (germline): LNHDA, SQIVND (reference sequence). CDR3: CATPAGLGTATGNEKLFF. Here the CDR3 DNA reads TGTGCCACCCCCGCAGGCCTCGGAACGGCAACGGGGAATGAAAAACTGTTTTTT. Together with reference TRBV19 and TRBJ1-4, the CDR3 gives the full variable domain: DGGITQSPKYLFRKEGQNVTLSCEQNLNHDAMYWYRQDPGQGLRLIYYSQIVNDFQKGDIAEGYSVSREKKESFPLTVTSAQKNPTAFYLCATPAGLGTATGNEKLFFGSGTQLSVL.

The chain recombines TRBV30 with TRBJ1-1; no reliable D call. The CDR3 is made up of 12 amino acids. V was shortened by 2 bases and J by 1 base, with 5 bases between the two germline ends. CDR1 is GTSNPN, CDR2 SVGIG, per germline (reference sequence). CDR3: CAWSYRNTEAFF. Written as DNA, the CDR3 is TGTGCCTGGAGTTACAGGAACACTGAAGCTTTCTTT.

This sequence joins TRBV4-1 and TRBJ2-6; 12 nucleotides align to TRBD1. This CDR3 has 21 residues. The trim removed 1 base at V and 3 bases at J, leaving 13 bases unmatched. CDR1 is MGHRA and CDR2 is YSYEKL in the germline V gene. CDR3 nucleotides: TGCGCCAGCAGCCAAGCACACCCACCGGGACAGGGGGCGGGTGGGGCCAACGTCCTGACTTTC. This codes for CASSQAHPPGQGAGGANVLTF.

V and J are TRBV7-6 and TRBJ2-2, with TRBD1 matching 8 bases. Germline loops: CDR1 SGHVS, CDR2 FNYEAQ. The CDR3 covers 17 residues. With 5 bases clipped from V and 2 bases from J, the junction kept 10 bases outside the gene matches. Here the CDR3 reads CASSAQAGQVNTGELFF. The CDR3 nucleotides read TGTGCCAGCAGCGCCCAGGCGGGACAGGTTAACACCGGGGAGCTGTTTTTT.

J is TRBJ1-1 and V is TRBV5-8; D is perhaps TRBD1 (5 bases). Germline V gives CDR1 SGHTS, CDR2 YDEGEE. With 4 bases removed from V and 3 bases from J, the gap between germline ends came to 25 bases. The CDR3 is 18 residues long. CDR3 in amino acids: CASSNSLRVEVWDTEAFF. The CDR3 region has the DNA TGTGCCAGCAGCAACTCCCTCAGGGTAGAAGTGTGGGACACTGAAGCTTTCTTT.

The gene calls are TRBV6-5 and TRBJ2-1, with TRBD2 identical over 7 bases. The CDR3 loop spans 15 amino acids. Germline values: CDR1 MNHEY, CDR2 SVGAGI. The V gene end was trimmed by 0 bases and the J gene end by 7 bases; junction bases not matched to a gene: 6. Here the CDR3 DNA reads TGTGCCAGCAGTTACTCAACGGGGGGTGGGAATGAGCAGTTCTTC. This encodes CASSYSTGGGNEQFF.

The chain carries TRBV15 and TRBJ1-5, with D uncertain. Germline CDR1 reads LNHNV; CDR2 reads YYDKDF (reference sequence). The V gene lost 0 bases and the J gene lost 4 bases, with 4 bases spanning the gap. The CDR3 has 13 residues. The CDR3 is CATSRDLNQPQHF. The CDR3 nucleotides are TGTGCCACCAGCAGAGATCTGAATCAGCCCCAGCATTTT.

This clone was picked up a small number of times. The chain joins TRBV5-4 to TRBJ1-2, with D possibly matching TRBD1 (5 bases). The germline gives CDR1 SGHNT, CDR2 YYREEE (reference sequence). The ends were cut back, 2 bases at V and 2 bases at J, with 16 bases in the middle. The CDR3 has 16 amino acids. The CDR3 nucleotides are TGTGCCAGCAGCTTAGGGGTCGGGGGACCGAACTATGGCTACACCTTC. As protein: CASSLGVGGPNYGYTF.

This chain joins TRBV9 and TRBJ2-1; a weak D match, TRBD2 (5 bases). The germline V gene has CDR1 SGDLS and CDR2 YYNGEE. V shed 4 bases and J shed 0 bases, with 8 bases lying between them. The CDR3 runs to 14 residues. Here the CDR3 DNA reads TGTGCCAGCAGCTCTAGCAGCTCCTACAATGAGCAGTTCTTC. This codes for CASSSSSSYNEQFF.

The chain carries TRBV2 and TRBJ2-1, with TRBD2 matching over 11 bases. The CDR3 extends over 13 amino acids. V lost 6 bases to trimming and J lost 10 bases; unmatched junction nucleotides: 5. Germline values: CDR1 SNHLY, CDR2 FYNNEI. CDR3 nucleotides: TGTGCCAGCAGGACGGGACTAGCGGAGGAGCAGTTCTTC. This codes for CASRTGLAEEQFF.

This chain links TRBV6-5 with TRBJ1-2; D is ambiguous. There are 14 residues in the CDR3. Germline values: CDR1 MNHEY, CDR2 SVGAGI. With 4 bases removed from V and 1 base from J, the gap between germline ends came to 10 bases. The CDR3 loop is CASSFSVSNYGYTF. CDR3 in DNA: TGTGCCAGCAGTTTTTCCGTCAGTAACTATGGCTACACCTTC.

This chain uses TRBV29-1 with TRBJ1-1; 7 nucleotides match TRBD1. The length of the CDR3 is 13 residues. V shed 5 bases and J 3 bases; nucleotides not matched to a gene: 6. Per the germline V gene, CDR1 is SQVTM and CDR2 is ANQGSEA. CDR3 sequence reads: CSVRDRPDTEAFF. The CDR3 coding sequence is TGCAGCGTTAGGGACAGACCAGACACTGAAGCTTTCTTT.